The sequence of this T cell receptor (beta chain) was determined in a study of OX40 agonist ivuxolimab in advanced cancers. Study overall: Six ivuxolimab dose levels, 0.01 to 10 mg/kg, were given intravenously every 2 weeks.

The germline V gene encodes CDR1 ENHRY and CDR2 SYGVKD. The CDR3 is 15 residues long. Overall study findings and caveats: Blood T cells, both CD4+ and CD8+, expanded clonally by week 6 at 0.1 to 3.0 mg/kg.

Turning to this clone: Its antigen is unidentified. One base away lies a much larger clone, so this may be a sequencing read error.

Clones were read by immunoSEQ multiplex PCR, and TCRdb kept only the in-frame ones, dropping some. The sample lists under 20,000 clones, about 67% seen once, with about 21% in the top ten. The chain uses TRBV10-3 and TRBJ1-4, with D uncertain. This clonotype originated in an adult with an advanced solid tumor such as melanoma, head and neck, liver or kidney cancer. Source: CD4+ or CD8+ T cells sorted from blood, taken in a trial of the OX40 agonist ivuxolimab. The CDR3 region has the DNA TGTGCCGTCAGTGAGTCTCAAGTCCCCAATGAAAAACTGTTTTTT. This sequence encodes CAVSESQVPNEKLFF.